The following is a T cell receptor (beta chain) sequence with its context. Antigen: not known. This sample was taken from a study of T cell repertoires in cytomegalovirus infection. Across the whole study: TCR beta signatures that were public indicated CMV infection and matching HLA type.

MiXCR, applied by TCRdb to the reads, yields one record per CDR3 protein. The sample consists of about 890,000 distinct CDR3 sequences, around 30% of them appearing once. V was shortened by 1 base and J by 8 bases, with 9 bases between the two germline ends. Germline V gene lookup returns CDR1 MGHRA and CDR2 YSYEKL. The CDR3 spans 13 residues. Overall study results and limits: The ex vivo response showed dominance by HLA-C-restricted CMV-specific TCR beta clonotypes.

This receptor was taken from a human donor in good health (CMV status not recorded). Some clones in this sample may be carry-over from other donors' samples. The sequenced sample was cultured CD8+ T cells from PBMCs, obtained from culture after CMV antigen stimulation. The chain couples TRBV4-1 to TRBJ2-1; D may correspond to TRBD1 or TRBD2 (6 bases each). CDR3 sequence: CASSQGGAYEQFF. CDR3 nucleotide sequence: TGCGCCAGCAGCCAAGGGGGGGCTTATGAGCAGTTCTTC.